These T cell receptor beta chains were read from a single sample in a study of blood T cells in healthy people across ages. TCRdb reprocessed the 5' RACE reads with MiXCR, giving one entry per CDR3 protein. Of some 940,000 distinct CDR3 sequences in the sample, just under 30% were seen once. The same specimen was also included in a second study, on T cells of mothers and their children.

The sequenced sample consisted of blood. Every receptor here comes from a woman between 35 and 50 years old in good health. Both conserved end residues are part of each CDR3. A D gene is named only where the DNA matches it firmly. Some rows have no size entry. The others give once, few or many, or a class for an expanded clone.

CDR3	DNA	V	J	D	size
CASSLIVGTGELFF	TGCGCCAGCAGCTTGATCGTCGGCACCGGGGAGCTGTTTTTT	TRBV5-1	TRBJ2-2	.	.
CASSQDGLSSYNSPLHF	TGTGCCAGCAGCCAAGATGGTCTGAGCTCCTATAATTCACCCCTCCACTTT	TRBV4-2	TRBJ1-6	.	few
CASGDRLAGRRETQYF	TGTGCCAGCGGCGACCGACTAGCGGGGCGGAGGGAGACCCAGTACTTC	TRBV11-2	TRBJ2-5	TRBD2	.
CASSLALAGRPDTQYF	TGTGCCAGCAGCTTAGCGCTAGCGGGGCGGCCAGATACGCAGTATTTT	TRBV7-2	TRBJ2-3	TRBD2	.
CAISVAILGGANEQFF	TGTGCCATCAGTGTCGCCATCTTGGGAGGGGCCAATGAGCAGTTCTTC	TRBV10-3	TRBJ2-1	TRBD2	many
CASSLVGERITYEQYF	TGTGCCAGCAGCTTAGTAGGCGAGCGAATAACCTACGAGCAGTACTTC	TRBV13	TRBJ2-7	.	few
CASSLGGGASSDTQYF	TGTGCCAGCAGCTTAGGTGGAGGGGCGTCATCAGATACGCAGTATTTT	TRBV7-9	TRBJ2-3	.	few
CASSQPRSTIYF	TGTGCCAGCAGCCAGCCCAGAAGTACCATATATTTT	TRBV3-1	TRBJ1-3	.	few
CSVEGATGANYGYTF	TGCAGCGTTGAAGGTGCGACGGGCGCTAACTATGGCTACACCTTC	TRBV29-1	TRBJ1-2	.	once
CASSSLLAGASYNEQFF	TGCGCCAGCAGCTCGCTATTAGCGGGGGCTTCCTACAATGAGCAGTTCTTC	TRBV5-1	TRBJ2-1	TRBD2	.
CASSRRQDGEKLFF	TGTGCCAGCAGCCGTCGACAGGACGGGGAAAAACTGTTTTTT	TRBV7-9	TRBJ1-4	.	.
CASGESTGMNTEAFF	TGTGCCAGCGGCGAATCGACAGGAATGAACACTGAAGCTTTCTTT	TRBV27	TRBJ1-1	.	few
CASSEQTTNTEAFF	TGTGCCAGCAGCGAGCAAACAACTAACACTGAAGCTTTCTTT	TRBV12-3/TRBV12-4	TRBJ1-1	.	.
CASRASGHYEQYF	TGTGCCAGCAGGGCTAGCGGGCACTACGAGCAGTACTTC	TRBV27	TRBJ2-7	TRBD2	once
CASSPGLASETQYF	TGTGCCAGCTCACCAGGACTAGCGTCCGAGACCCAGTACTTC	TRBV18	TRBJ2-5	TRBD2	few
CASSARQGQSTEAFF	TGTGCCAGCAGTGCGCGACAGGGGCAATCAACTGAAGCTTTCTTT	TRBV6-6	TRBJ1-1	TRBD1	.
CASSHPLSTGELFF	TGCGCCAGCAGCCACCCTCTGAGCACCGGGGAGCTGTTTTTT	TRBV5-1	TRBJ2-2	.	.
CASYPRGQGQETQYF	TGTGCCAGCTATCCGAGGGGGCAGGGGCAAGAGACCCAGTACTTC	TRBV5-5	TRBJ2-5	TRBD1	.
CASSLAMRGGKSYNEQFF	TGTGCCAGCAGCCTCGCGATGCGGGGTGGAAAATCCTACAATGAGCAGTTCTTC	TRBV7-3	TRBJ2-1	.	.
CSATTQGSGEAFF	TGCAGTGCTACGACCCAGGGATCAGGTGAAGCTTTCTTT	TRBV20-1	TRBJ1-1	.	.
CASSAGQYDTQYF	TGCGCCAGCAGCGCCGGACAGTATGATACGCAGTATTTT	TRBV5-1	TRBJ2-3	.	many
CASSHGTDYGYTF	TGCGCCAGCAGCCACGGGACTGACTATGGCTACACCTTC	TRBV5-1	TRBJ1-2	.	many
CASSHGGQGRRNEQFF	TGTGCCAGCAGTCACGGCGGGCAGGGTAGGAGGAATGAGCAGTTCTTC	TRBV6-6	TRBJ2-1	.	many
CASSQAIRGRTSNTETFF	TGCGCCAGCAGCCAGGCGATTCGGGGCAGGACTTCGAACACTGAAACTTTCTTT	TRBV4-1	TRBJ1-1	.	.
CASSVEAGSAYEQYF	TGTGCCAGCAGCGTAGAGGCAGGGAGCGCCTACGAGCAGTACTTC	TRBV9	TRBJ2-7	.	.
CSVSVGRVNTEAFF	TGCAGCGTTTCGGTTGGGCGGGTGAACACTGAAGCTTTCTTT	TRBV29-1	TRBJ1-1	.	.
CASSSGLHSINYGYTF	TGTGCCAGCAGTTCGGGGTTACACTCTATTAACTATGGCTACACCTTC	TRBV12-3/TRBV12-4	TRBJ1-2	.	many
CASSSRLYGYTF	TGTGCCAGCAGTTCCCGGCTCTATGGCTACACCTTC	TRBV12-3/TRBV12-4	TRBJ1-2	.	many
CSVGTGTGETQYF	TGCAGCGTTGGGACAGGGACGGGGGAGACCCAGTACTTC	TRBV29-1	TRBJ2-5	TRBD1	many
CASSLPLIRVRTDTQYF	TGTGCCAGCAGCCTTCCTCTGATTCGGGTACGCACAGATACGCAGTATTTT	TRBV28	TRBJ2-3	.	.
CSARESAATLRETQYF	TGCAGTGCTAGAGAAAGTGCGGCAACCCTCCGAGAGACCCAGTACTTC	TRBV20-1	TRBJ2-5	.	once
CSAGTSGRANEQFF	TGCAGTGCTGGTACTAGCGGGAGGGCCAATGAGCAGTTCTTC	TRBV20-1	TRBJ2-1	TRBD2	.
CASRGQGNYNSPLHF	TGTGCCAGCAGGGGACAGGGGAATTATAATTCACCCCTCCACTTT	TRBV12-3/TRBV12-4	TRBJ1-6	TRBD1	.
CASSELGDEKLFF	TGTGCCAGCAGTGAATTGGGGGATGAAAAACTGTTTTTT	TRBV6-1	TRBJ1-4	.	.
CSVEGTRQGYEQYF	TGCAGCGTTGAAGGCACCCGACAGGGCTACGAGCAGTACTTC	TRBV29-1	TRBJ2-7	TRBD1	many
CASSLGTTFTDTQYF	TGTGCCAGCAGTTTAGGGACTACCTTCACAGATACGCAGTATTTT	TRBV28	TRBJ2-3	TRBD2	.
CASSSRTRGETQYF	TGTGCCAGCAGCTCACGGACCCGGGGGGAGACCCAGTACTTC	TRBV7-9	TRBJ2-5	.	many
CASDLVGGQGAHTEAFF	TGTGCTAGTGATTTGGTAGGTGGGCAGGGGGCACACACTGAAGCTTTCTTT	TRBV12-5	TRBJ1-1	TRBD1	.
CSAPGQGPSSPLHF	TGCAGTGCTCCGGGACAGGGGCCTAGTTCACCCCTCCACTTT	TRBV20-1	TRBJ1-6	TRBD1	few
CASSNNLAGGAKNIQYF	TGTGCCAGCAGCAACAATCTAGCGGGGGGTGCAAAAAACATTCAGTACTTC	TRBV7-2	TRBJ2-4	TRBD2	.
CSARVDRVVGYTF	TGCAGTGCTAGAGTGGACCGGGTAGTCGGCTACACCTTC	TRBV20-1	TRBJ1-2	.	few
CASTLGTGHSNQPQHF	TGTGCCAGCACCCTCGGGACAGGCCATAGCAATCAGCCCCAGCATTTT	TRBV12-3/TRBV12-4	TRBJ1-5	TRBD1	few
CSAQDREGQPQHF	TGCAGTGCCCAGGACAGGGAAGGCCAGCCCCAGCATTTT	TRBV20-1	TRBJ1-5	TRBD1	once
CASSDRQGGETQYF	TGTGCCAGCAGTGACAGACAGGGCGGCGAGACCCAGTACTTC	TRBV27	TRBJ2-5	TRBD1	many
CASSLDPGLGNIQYF	TGTGCCAGCAGCTTGGATCCGGGACTCGGAAACATTCAGTACTTC	TRBV5-5	TRBJ2-4	.	many
CASRDSSYSPLHF	TGTGCCAGCAGGGACAGTAGCTATTCACCCCTCCACTTT	TRBV12-3/TRBV12-4	TRBJ1-6	.	few
CASSSLTGVHQPQHF	TGTGCCAGCAGTTCCTTGACAGGGGTGCATCAGCCCCAGCATTTT	TRBV28	TRBJ1-5	TRBD1	few
CSATGTGITGELFF	TGCAGTGCAACCGGGACAGGGATCACCGGGGAGCTGTTTTTT	TRBV20-1	TRBJ2-2	TRBD1	.
CASSLGQGQAGGYTF	TGTGCCAGCAGTTTAGGGCAGGGACAGGCGGGGGGCTACACCTTC	TRBV28	TRBJ1-2	TRBD1	.
CSTDGANNYGYTF	TGCTCTACTGACGGTGCGAATAACTATGGCTACACCTTC	TRBV20-1	TRBJ1-2	.	many
CSATSPGQGASQPQHF	TGCAGTGCTACATCGCCGGGACAGGGGGCCAGCCAGCCCCAGCATTTT	TRBV20-1	TRBJ1-5	TRBD1	.
CASSPRAGDSYEQYF	TGTGCCAGCAGCCCCCGGGCAGGGGATTCCTACGAGCAGTACTTC	TRBV27	TRBJ2-7	.	.
CASSLESGGRNEQFF	TGTGCCAGCAGCTTAGAGAGCGGGGGGCGGAATGAGCAGTTCTTC	TRBV7-2	TRBJ2-1	TRBD2	.
CASSLAVDIDGYTF	TGTGCCAGCAGTTTAGCCGTGGACATCGATGGCTACACCTTC	TRBV28	TRBJ1-2	.	few
CASTPQLQRDTQYF	TGTGCCAGCACCCCCCAACTACAAAGGGATACGCAGTATTTT	TRBV2	TRBJ2-3	.	.